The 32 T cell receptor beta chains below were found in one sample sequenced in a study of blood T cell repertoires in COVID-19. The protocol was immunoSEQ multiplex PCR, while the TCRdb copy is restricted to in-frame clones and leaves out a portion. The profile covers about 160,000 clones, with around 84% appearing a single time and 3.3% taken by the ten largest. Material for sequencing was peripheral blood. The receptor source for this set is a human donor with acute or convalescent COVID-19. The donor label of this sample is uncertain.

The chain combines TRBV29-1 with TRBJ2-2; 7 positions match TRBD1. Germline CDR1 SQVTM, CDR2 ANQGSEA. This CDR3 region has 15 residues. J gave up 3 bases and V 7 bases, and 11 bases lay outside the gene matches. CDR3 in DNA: TGCAGCGCCGCACAGGGGCAGGCGGACACCGGGGAGCTGTTTTTT. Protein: CSAAQGQADTGELFF.

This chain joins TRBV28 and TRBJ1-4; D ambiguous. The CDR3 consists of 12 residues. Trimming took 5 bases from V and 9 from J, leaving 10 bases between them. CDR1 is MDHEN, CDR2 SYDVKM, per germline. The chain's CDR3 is CASSTTGQKLFF. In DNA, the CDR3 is TGTGCCAGCAGTACTACTGGCCAAAAACTGTTTTTT.

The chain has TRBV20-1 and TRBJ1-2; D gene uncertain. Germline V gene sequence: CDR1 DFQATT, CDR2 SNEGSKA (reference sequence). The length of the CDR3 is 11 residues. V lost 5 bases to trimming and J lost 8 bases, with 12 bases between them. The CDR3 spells CSAQPGRGYTF. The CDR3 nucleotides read TGCAGTGCTCAACCGGGTAGAGGCTACACCTTC.

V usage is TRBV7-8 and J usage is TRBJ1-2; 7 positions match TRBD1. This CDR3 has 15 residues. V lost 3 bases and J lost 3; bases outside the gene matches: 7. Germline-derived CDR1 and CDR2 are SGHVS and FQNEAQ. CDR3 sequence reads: CASSFGTATDYGYTF. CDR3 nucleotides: TGTGCCAGCAGCTTCGGGACAGCCACTGACTATGGCTACACCTTC.

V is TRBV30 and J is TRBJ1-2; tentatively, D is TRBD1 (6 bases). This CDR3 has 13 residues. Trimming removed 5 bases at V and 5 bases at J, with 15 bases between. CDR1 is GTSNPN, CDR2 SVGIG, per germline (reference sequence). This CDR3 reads CAWAVGQPYGYTF. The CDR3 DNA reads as TGTGCCTGGGCGGTAGGACAGCCTTATGGCTACACCTTC.

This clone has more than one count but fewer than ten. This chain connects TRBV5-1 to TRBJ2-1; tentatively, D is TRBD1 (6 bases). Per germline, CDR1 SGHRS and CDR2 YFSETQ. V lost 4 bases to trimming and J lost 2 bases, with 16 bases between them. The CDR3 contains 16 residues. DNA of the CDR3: TGCGCCAGCAGCCTTGGGCCGCGACAGGCCTACAATGAGCAGTTCTTC. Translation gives CASSLGPRQAYNEQFF.

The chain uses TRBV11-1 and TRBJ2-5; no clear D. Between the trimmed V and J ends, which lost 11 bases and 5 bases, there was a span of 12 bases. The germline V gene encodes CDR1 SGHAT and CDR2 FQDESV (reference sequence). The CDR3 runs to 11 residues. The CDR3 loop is CALLSEETQYF. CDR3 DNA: TGTGCCCTACTGTCCGAGGAGACCCAGTACTTC. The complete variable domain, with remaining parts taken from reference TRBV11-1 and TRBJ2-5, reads EAEVAQSPRYKITEKSQAVAFWCDPISGHATLYWYRQILGQGPELLVQFQDESVVDDSQLPKDRFSAERLKGVDSTLKIQPAELGDSAMYLCALLSEETQYFGPGTRLLVL.

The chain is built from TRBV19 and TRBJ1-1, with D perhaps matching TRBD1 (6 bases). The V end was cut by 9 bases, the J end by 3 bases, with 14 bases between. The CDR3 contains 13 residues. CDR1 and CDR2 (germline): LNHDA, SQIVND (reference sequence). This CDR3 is CASPRDIDTEAFF. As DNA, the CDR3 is TGTGCCAGCCCACGGGACATCGACACTGAAGCTTTCTTT. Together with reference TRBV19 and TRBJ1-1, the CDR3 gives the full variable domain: DGGITQSPKYLFRKEGQNVTLSCEQNLNHDAMYWYRQDPGQGLRLIYYSQIVNDFQKGDIAEGYSVSREKKESFPLTVTSAQKNPTAFYLCASPRDIDTEAFFGQGTRLTVV.

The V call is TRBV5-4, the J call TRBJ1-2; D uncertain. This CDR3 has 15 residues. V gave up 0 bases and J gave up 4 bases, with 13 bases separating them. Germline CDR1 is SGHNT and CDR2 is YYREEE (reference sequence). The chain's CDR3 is CASSLARGSGYGYTF. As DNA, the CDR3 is TGTGCCAGCAGCTTGGCCCGGGGTAGTGGCTATGGCTACACCTTC.

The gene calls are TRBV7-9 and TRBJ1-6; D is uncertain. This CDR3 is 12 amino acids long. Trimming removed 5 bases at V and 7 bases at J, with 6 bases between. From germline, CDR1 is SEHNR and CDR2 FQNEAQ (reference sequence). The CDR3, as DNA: TGTGCCAGCAGCCCCGTAAATTCACCCCTCCACTTT. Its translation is CASSPVNSPLHF. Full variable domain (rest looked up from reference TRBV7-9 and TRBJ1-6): DTGVSQNPRHKITKRGQNVTFRCDPISEHNRLYWYRQTLGQGPEFLTYFQNEAQLEKSRLLSDRFSAERPKGSFSTLEIQRTEQGDSAMYLCASSPVNSPLHFGNGTRLTVT.

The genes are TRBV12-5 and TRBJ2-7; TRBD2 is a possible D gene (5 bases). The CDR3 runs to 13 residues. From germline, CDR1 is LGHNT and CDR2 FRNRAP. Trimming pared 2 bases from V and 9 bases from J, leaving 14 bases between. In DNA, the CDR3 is TGTGCTAGTGGTTTGTCAGGCCCGGAGGTGCAGTACTTC. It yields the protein CASGLSGPEVQYF.

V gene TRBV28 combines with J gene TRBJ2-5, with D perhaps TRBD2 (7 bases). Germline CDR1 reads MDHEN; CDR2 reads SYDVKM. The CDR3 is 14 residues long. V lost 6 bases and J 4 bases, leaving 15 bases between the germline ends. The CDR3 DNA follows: TGTGCCAGCAGGCAACAGGGCGGGGGAGAGACCCAGTACTTC. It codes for CASRQQGGGETQYF.

The CDR3 DNA is TGTGCCAGCAGTCCCGAGGGGGGGGTTTACTATGGCTACACCTTC. Protein sequence: CASSPEGGVYYGYTF. The rearrangement links TRBV27 to TRBJ1-2; D is possibly TRBD1 (6 bases). V lost 5 bases, J lost 3 bases, and 16 bases lay in between. The CDR3 has 15 residues. Germline CDR1 is MNHEY and CDR2 is SMNVEV (reference sequence).

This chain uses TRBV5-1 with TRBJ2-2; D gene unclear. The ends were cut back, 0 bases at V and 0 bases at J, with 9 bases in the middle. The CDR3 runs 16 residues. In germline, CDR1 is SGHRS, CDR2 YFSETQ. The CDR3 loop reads CASSLATTANTGELFF. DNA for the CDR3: TGCGCCAGCAGCTTGGCCACCACGGCGAACACCGGGGAGCTGTTTTTT. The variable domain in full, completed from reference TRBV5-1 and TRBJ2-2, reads KAGVTQTPRYLIKTRGQQVTLSCSPISGHRSVSWYQQTPGQGLQFLFEYFSETQRNKGNFPGRFSGRQFSNSRSEMNVSTLELGDSALYLCASSLATTANTGELFFGEGSRLTVL.

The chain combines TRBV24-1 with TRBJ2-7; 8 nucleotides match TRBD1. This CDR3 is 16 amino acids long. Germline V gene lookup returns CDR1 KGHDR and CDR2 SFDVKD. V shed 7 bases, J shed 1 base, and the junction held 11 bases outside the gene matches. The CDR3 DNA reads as TGTGCCACCAGCCTAAACCCCCGGACAGGGTCCTACGAGCAGTACTTC. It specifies CATSLNPRTGSYEQYF.

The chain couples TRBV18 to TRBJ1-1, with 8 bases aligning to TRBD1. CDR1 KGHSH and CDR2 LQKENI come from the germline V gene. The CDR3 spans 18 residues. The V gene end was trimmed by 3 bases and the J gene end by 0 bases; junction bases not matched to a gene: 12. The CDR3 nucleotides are TGTGCCAGCTCACCTGCAGGGGGCCTTAGCCCCTTGAACACTGAAGCTTTCTTT. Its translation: CASSPAGGLSPLNTEAFF.

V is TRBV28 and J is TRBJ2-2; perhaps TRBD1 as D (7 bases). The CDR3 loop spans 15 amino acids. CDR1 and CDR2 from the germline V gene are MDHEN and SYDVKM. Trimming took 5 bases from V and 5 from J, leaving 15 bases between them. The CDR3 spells CASSGAGQKTGELFF. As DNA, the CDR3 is TGTGCCAGCAGTGGGGCGGGACAGAAGACCGGGGAGCTGTTTTTT.

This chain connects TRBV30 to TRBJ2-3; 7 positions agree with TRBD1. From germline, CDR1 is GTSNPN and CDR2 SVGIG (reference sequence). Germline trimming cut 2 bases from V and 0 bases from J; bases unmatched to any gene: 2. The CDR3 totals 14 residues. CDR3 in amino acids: CAWSLGQSTDTQYF. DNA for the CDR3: TGTGCCTGGAGTCTGGGACAGAGCACAGATACGCAGTATTTT. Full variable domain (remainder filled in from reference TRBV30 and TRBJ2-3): SQTIHQWPATLVQPVGSPLSLECTVEGTSNPNLYWYRQAAGRGLQLLFYSVGIGQISSEVPQNLSASRPQDRQFILSSKKLLLSDSGFYLCAWSLGQSTDTQYFGPGTRLTVL.

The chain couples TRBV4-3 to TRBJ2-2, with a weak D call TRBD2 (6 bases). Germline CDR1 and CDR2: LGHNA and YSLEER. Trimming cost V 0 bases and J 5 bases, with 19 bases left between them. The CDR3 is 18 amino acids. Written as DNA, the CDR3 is TGCGCCAGCAGCCAAGATATCGCCGGGAGCCGGGGAACCGGGGAGCTGTTTTTT. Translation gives CASSQDIAGSRGTGELFF.

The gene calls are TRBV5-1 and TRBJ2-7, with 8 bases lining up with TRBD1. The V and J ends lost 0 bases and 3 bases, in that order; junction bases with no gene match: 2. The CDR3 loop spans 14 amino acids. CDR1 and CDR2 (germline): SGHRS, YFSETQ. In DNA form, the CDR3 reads TGCGCCAGCAGCTTGGTACAGGGGGACTACGAGCAGTACTTC. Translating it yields CASSLVQGDYEQYF.

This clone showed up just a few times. DNA of the CDR3: TGTGCCAGAGTCTCTGGGGACAGCCCTGTCATCTGCACTGAAGCTTTCTTT. Protein product: CARVSGDSPVICTEAFF. The rearrangement uses TRBV5-3 and TRBJ1-1, with TRBD1 matching 7 bases. TRBV5-3 is marked as an open reading frame, function uncertain. The CDR3 totals 17 residues. Trimming cost V 7 bases and J 4 bases; bases outside gene matches: 19.

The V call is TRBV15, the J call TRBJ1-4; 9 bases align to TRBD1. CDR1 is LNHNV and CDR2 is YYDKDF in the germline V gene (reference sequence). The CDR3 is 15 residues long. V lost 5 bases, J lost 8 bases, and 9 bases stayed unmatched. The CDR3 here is CATSQGPTGGEKLFF. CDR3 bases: TGTGCCACCAGCCAGGGGCCGACAGGGGGGGAAAAACTGTTTTTT. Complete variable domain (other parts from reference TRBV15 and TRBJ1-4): DAMVIQNPRYQVTQFGKPVTLSCSQTLNHNVMYWYQQKSSQAPKLLFHYYDKDFNNEADTPDNFQSRRPNTSFCFLDIRSPGLGDTAMYLCATSQGPTGGEKLFFGSGTQLSVL.

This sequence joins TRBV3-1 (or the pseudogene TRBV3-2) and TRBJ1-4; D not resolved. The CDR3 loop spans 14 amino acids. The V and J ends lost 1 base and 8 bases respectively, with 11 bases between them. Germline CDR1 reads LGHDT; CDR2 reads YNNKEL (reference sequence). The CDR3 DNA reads TGTGCCAGCAGCCAAGTGCGTGGAGACGAAAAACTGTTTTTT. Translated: CASSQVRGDEKLFF.

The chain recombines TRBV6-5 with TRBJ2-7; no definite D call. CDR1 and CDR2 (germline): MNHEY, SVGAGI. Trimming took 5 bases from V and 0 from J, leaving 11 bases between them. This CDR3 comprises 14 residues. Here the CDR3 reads CASSQNSVSYEQYF. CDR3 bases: TGTGCCAGCAGTCAAAACAGTGTCTCCTACGAGCAGTACTTC.

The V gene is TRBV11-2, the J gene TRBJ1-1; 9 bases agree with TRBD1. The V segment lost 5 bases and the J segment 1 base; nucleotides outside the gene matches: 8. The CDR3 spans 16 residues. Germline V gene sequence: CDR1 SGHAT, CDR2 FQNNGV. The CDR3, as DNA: TGTGCCAGCAGCGCTTGGGGACAGGGCGAGAACACTGAAGCTTTCTTT. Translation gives CASSAWGQGENTEAFF. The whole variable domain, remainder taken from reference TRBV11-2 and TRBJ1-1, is EAGVAQSPRYKIIEKRQSVAFWCNPISGHATLYWYQQILGQGPKLLIQFQNNGVVDDSQLPKDRFSAERLKGVDSTLKIQPAKLEDSAVYLCASSAWGQGENTEAFFGQGTRLTVV.

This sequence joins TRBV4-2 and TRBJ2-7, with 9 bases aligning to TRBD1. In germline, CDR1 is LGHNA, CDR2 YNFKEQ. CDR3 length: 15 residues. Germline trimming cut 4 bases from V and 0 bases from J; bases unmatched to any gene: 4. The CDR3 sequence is CASSRGQGTSYEQYF. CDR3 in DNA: TGTGCCAGCAGCCGCGGACAGGGGACCTCCTACGAGCAGTACTTC.

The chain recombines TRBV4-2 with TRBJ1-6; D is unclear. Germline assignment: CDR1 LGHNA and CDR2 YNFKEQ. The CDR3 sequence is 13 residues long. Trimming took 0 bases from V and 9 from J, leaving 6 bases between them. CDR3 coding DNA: TGTGCCAGCAGCCAAGATCGTCGTTCACCCCTCCACTTT. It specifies CASSQDRRSPLHF.

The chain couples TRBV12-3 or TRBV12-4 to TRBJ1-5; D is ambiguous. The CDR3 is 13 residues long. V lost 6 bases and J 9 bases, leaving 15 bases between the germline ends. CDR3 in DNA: TGTGCCAGCAGCTTGAGGAGGGTAGTGCCCCAGCATTTT. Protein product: CASSLRRVVPQHF.

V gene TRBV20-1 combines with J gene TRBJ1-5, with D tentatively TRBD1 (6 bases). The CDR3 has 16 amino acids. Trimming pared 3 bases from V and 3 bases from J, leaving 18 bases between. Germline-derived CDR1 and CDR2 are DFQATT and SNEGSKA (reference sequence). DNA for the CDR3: TGCAGTGCTAGTCCCCGGGACAAGGGGGACAATCAGCCCCAGCATTTT. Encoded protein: CSASPRDKGDNQPQHF.

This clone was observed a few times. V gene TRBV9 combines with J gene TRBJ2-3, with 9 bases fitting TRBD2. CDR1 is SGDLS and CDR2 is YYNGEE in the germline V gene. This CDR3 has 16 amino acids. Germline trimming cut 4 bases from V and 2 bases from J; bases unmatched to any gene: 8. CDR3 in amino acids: CASSLLAGVTTDTQYF. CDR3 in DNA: TGTGCCAGCAGCCTATTAGCGGGGGTTACCACAGATACGCAGTATTTT.

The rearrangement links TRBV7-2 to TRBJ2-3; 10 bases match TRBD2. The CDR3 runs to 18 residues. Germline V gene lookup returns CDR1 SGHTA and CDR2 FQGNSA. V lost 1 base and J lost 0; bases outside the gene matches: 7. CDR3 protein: CASSLVLASGGSTDTQYF. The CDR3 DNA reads TGTGCCAGCAGCTTAGTATTGGCTAGCGGGGGTAGCACAGATACGCAGTATTTT.

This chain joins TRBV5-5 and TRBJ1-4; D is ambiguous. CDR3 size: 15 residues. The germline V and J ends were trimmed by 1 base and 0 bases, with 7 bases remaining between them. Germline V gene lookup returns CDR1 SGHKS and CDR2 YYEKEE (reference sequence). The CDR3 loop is CASSLRGATNEKLFF. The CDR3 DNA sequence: TGTGCCAGCAGCTTGCGAGGTGCAACTAATGAAAAACTGTTTTTT. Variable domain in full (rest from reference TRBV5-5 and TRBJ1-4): DAGVTQSPTHLIKTRGQQVTLRCSPISGHKSVSWYQQVLGQGPQFIFQYYEKEERGRGNFPDRFSARQFPNYSSELNVNALLLGDSALYLCASSLRGATNEKLFFGSGTQLSVL.